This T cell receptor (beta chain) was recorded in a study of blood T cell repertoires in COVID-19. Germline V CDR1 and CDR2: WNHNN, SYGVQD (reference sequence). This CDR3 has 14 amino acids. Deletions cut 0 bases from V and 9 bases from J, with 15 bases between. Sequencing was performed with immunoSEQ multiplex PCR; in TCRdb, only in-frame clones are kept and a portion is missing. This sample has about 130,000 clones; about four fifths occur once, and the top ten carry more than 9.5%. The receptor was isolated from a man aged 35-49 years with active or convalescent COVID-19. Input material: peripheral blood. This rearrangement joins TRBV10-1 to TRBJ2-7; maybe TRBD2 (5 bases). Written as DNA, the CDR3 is TGCGCCAGCAGTGAGTCGAACGTTAGGGCGGGGCAGTACTTC. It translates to CASSESNVRAGQYF.